The 29 T cell receptor beta chains reported below all come from one sample, sequenced in a study of PD-L1 blockade in urothelial cancer. As for time point: peripheral blood 6 weeks after treatment start. TCRdb's table, derived via immunoSEQ multiplex PCR, lists solely in-frame clones and lacks some. The data show tens of thousands of clones, approximately 81% seen once. The material sequenced was PBMCs, taken around atezolizumab (anti-PD-L1) treatment. The receptors were sampled from a man in his 70s with urothelial cancer.

The J gene is TRBJ2-7, the V gene TRBV13; D not resolved. The V end lost 0 bases, the J end lost 3 bases, and 12 bases lay between the germline ends. The CDR3 spans 15 residues. CDR1 is PRHDT and CDR2 is FYEKMQ in the germline V gene (reference sequence). CDR3 residues: CASSLGGRPIYEQYF. CDR3 bases: TGTGCCAGCAGCTTAGGTGGCAGGCCTATCTACGAGCAGTACTTC.

This chain links TRBV12-5 with TRBJ1-4, with TRBD1 matching over 9 bases. The germline V gene has CDR1 LGHNT and CDR2 FRNRAP. This CDR3 contains 15 residues. The V segment lost 6 bases and the J segment 5 bases; nucleotides outside the gene matches: 7. The CDR3 sequence is CASGKTGTGNEKLFF. For the CDR3, the DNA is TGTGCTAGTGGAAAAACCGGGACAGGGAATGAAAAACTGTTTTTT.

This clone was found once. The genes are TRBV5-4 and TRBJ2-1, with 12 bases fitting TRBD1. Germline trimming cut 3 bases from V and 4 bases from J; bases unmatched to any gene: 8. The germline V gene has CDR1 SGHNT and CDR2 YYREEE (reference sequence). This CDR3 contains 17 residues. The CDR3, as DNA: TGTGCCAGCAGCTCAGCCGGGACAGGGGGCTCGTACAATGAGCAGTTCTTC. Translated, it gives CASSSAGTGGSYNEQFF.

This clone appeared once. This chain joins TRBV27 and TRBJ2-5; 7 nucleotides line up with TRBD1. The length of the CDR3 is 13 residues. The germline V gene has CDR1 MNHEY and CDR2 SMNVEV (reference sequence). V shed 7 bases and J 5 bases; nucleotides not matched to a gene: 7. CDR3 residues: CASKNRGLETQYF. CDR3 coding DNA: TGTGCCAGCAAAAACAGGGGCTTGGAGACCCAGTACTTC.

V usage is TRBV5-1 and J usage is TRBJ2-1; 10 nucleotides match TRBD2. Trimming at V came to 0 bases and at J to 6 bases, leaving 6 bases not matched to a gene. The CDR3 length is 16 residues. In germline, CDR1 is SGHRS, CDR2 YFSETQ. The CDR3 sequence: CASSLGSSGSGNEQFF. The CDR3 DNA is TGCGCCAGCAGCTTGGGTTCTAGCGGGAGTGGCAATGAGCAGTTCTTC.

The V gene is TRBV7-2, the J gene TRBJ2-2; 13 bases line up with TRBD2. Losses at the gene ends were 5 bases for V and 8 bases for J; bases not matched to a gene: 8. Per germline, CDR1 SGHTA and CDR2 FQGNSA. The CDR3 extends over 16 amino acids. The CDR3, as DNA: TGTGCCAGCAGCAAAGGAGGACTAGCGGGAGAAGGGGAGCTGTTTTTT. Translation: CASSKGGLAGEGELFF.

V usage is TRBV20-1 and J usage is TRBJ2-7; the D is unclear. CDR1 and CDR2 from the germline V gene are DFQATT and SNEGSKA (reference sequence). CDR3 length equals 11 residues. V shed 3 bases and J shed 5 bases, with 8 bases lying between them. CDR3 nucleotides: TGCAGTGCTAGGGTTAGCCACGAGCAGTACTTC. Protein sequence: CSARVSHEQYF.

The genes are TRBV28 and TRBJ2-2; D unclear. The CDR3 has 15 amino acids. The germline CDR1 and CDR2 sequences are MDHEN and SYDVKM. Between the trimmed V and J ends, which lost 4 bases and 5 bases, there was a span of 14 bases. Written as DNA, the CDR3 is TGTGCCAGCAGTTCCCATAGGAGTCGGACCGGGGAGCTGTTTTTT. Its protein is CASSSHRSRTGELFF.

The rearrangement joins TRBV6-6 to TRBJ1-3, with TRBD1 identical over 7 bases. V shed 0 bases, J shed 2 bases, and the junction held 1 base outside the gene matches. The CDR3 has 15 amino acids. Germline-derived CDR1 and CDR2 are MNHNY and SVGAGI (reference sequence). The CDR3 reads CASSYSQGAGNTIYF. The CDR3 nucleotides are TGTGCCAGCAGTTACTCGCAGGGGGCTGGAAACACCATATATTTT.

The chain joins TRBV6-4 to TRBJ1-1; possible D gene TRBD1, 6 bases. This CDR3 has 13 residues. Trimming took 2 bases from V and 5 from J, leaving 9 bases between them. CDR1 is MRHNA, CDR2 SNTAGT, per germline. The DNA for the CDR3 is TGTGCCAGCAGTGACGAGGGGGGGACTGAAGCTTTCTTT. It is translated as CASSDEGGTEAFF.

V usage is TRBV15 and J usage is TRBJ2-7, with 9 bases lining up with TRBD1. V dropped 4 bases and J dropped 3; count of bases not matched to a gene: 4. The CDR3 length is 14 residues. The germline V gene has CDR1 LNHNV and CDR2 YYDKDF (reference sequence). The CDR3 region is CATSIDRGDYEQYF. CDR3 bases: TGTGCCACCAGCATCGACAGGGGGGACTACGAGCAGTACTTC.

The J gene is TRBJ1-4, the V gene TRBV5-6; 9 nucleotides agree with TRBD1. The CDR3 runs 14 residues. The trim removed 3 bases at V and 8 bases at J, leaving 5 bases unmatched. Germline V CDR1 and CDR2: SGHDT, YYEEEE. The CDR3 DNA reads TGTGCCAGCAGCTGGGGGACAGGGAAGGAAAAACTGTTTTTT. Its protein product is CASSWGTGKEKLFF.

The CDR3 DNA reads TGTGCCAGCAGCTCACAGGGGGGCAGTCAGCCCCAGCATTTT. Residues: CASSSQGGSQPQHF. The rearrangement uses TRBV7-9 and TRBJ1-5; 8 bases line up with TRBD1. The germline CDR1 and CDR2 sequences are SEHNR and FQNEAQ (reference sequence). The CDR3 covers 14 residues. The J segment lost 6 bases and the V segment lost 4 bases, leaving 5 bases of the junction unmatched.

The rearrangement links TRBV19 to TRBJ2-5; 7 bases match TRBD1. CDR1 and CDR2 from the germline V gene are LNHDA and SQIVND (reference sequence). Trimming at V came to 3 bases and at J to 5 bases, leaving 9 bases not matched to a gene. The CDR3 runs to 15 residues. The CDR3 nucleotides are TGTGCCAGTAGTATCCAGACAGGGAAGTTTGAGACCCAGTACTTC. Its translation: CASSIQTGKFETQYF.

The chain couples TRBV27 to TRBJ2-2; D might be TRBD2 (5 bases). V lost 4 bases and J 1 base, leaving 7 bases between the germline ends. In germline, CDR1 is MNHEY, CDR2 SMNVEV (reference sequence). CDR3 length equals 14 residues. The CDR3 bases are TGTGCCAGCAGTTCACGGGAGAACACCGGGGAGCTGTTTTTT. Translating it yields CASSSRENTGELFF.

This clone showed up just a few times. This chain links TRBV30 with TRBJ1-2; 8 nucleotides line up with TRBD1. The CDR3 runs 13 residues. The V segment lost 8 bases and the J segment 1 base; nucleotides outside the gene matches: 6. CDR1 and CDR2 (germline): GTSNPN, SVGIG (reference sequence). The DNA of the CDR3 is TGTGCCCGTAGGACAGGGAGTAACTATGGCTACACCTTC. Its protein is CARRTGSNYGYTF.

V gene TRBV7-9 combines with J gene TRBJ2-7; D is perhaps TRBD2 (6 bases). V was shortened by 5 bases and J by 2 bases, with 16 bases between the two germline ends. CDR1 and CDR2 (germline): SEHNR, FQNEAQ (reference sequence). The CDR3 runs 15 residues. The CDR3 DNA follows: TGTGCCAGCAGCCCCCTGGGAGGTTCTCCCTACGAGCAGTACTTC. Translating it yields CASSPLGGSPYEQYF.

The chain couples TRBV10-1 to TRBJ1-5, with 10 bases that match TRBD1. V trimming: 6 bases; J trimming: 5 bases; junction bases outside the gene matches: 4. Germline lookup yields CDR1 WNHNN and CDR2 SYGVQD (reference sequence). CDR3 length: 14 residues. CDR3 in amino acids: CASRVDRGHQPQHF. CDR3 DNA: TGCGCCAGCAGGGTCGACAGGGGGCATCAGCCCCAGCATTTT.

V gene TRBV5-1 combines with J gene TRBJ2-5; 11 bases are shared with TRBD2. CDR3 length: 15 amino acids. V lost 5 bases, J lost 2 bases, and 5 bases stayed unmatched. Germline CDR1 is SGHRS and CDR2 is YFSETQ. The CDR3, as DNA: TGCGCCAGCAGTTTAGCGGGAGGGGGTCAAGAGACCCAGTACTTC. Protein: CASSLAGGGQETQYF.

The V gene is TRBV2, the J gene TRBJ2-5; 7 bases line up with TRBD2. Germline CDR1 is SNHLY and CDR2 is FYNNEI. Losses at the gene ends were 6 bases for V and 2 bases for J; bases not matched to a gene: 9. The CDR3 sequence is 15 residues long. In nucleotides, the CDR3 is TGTGCCAGCAGGGGGAGGGTAGGGGTTCAAGAGACCCAGTACTTC. It encodes CASRGRVGVQETQYF.

CDR3 DNA sequence: TGCGCCAGCAGCCAAGATTCGAGCGGGACTAAAACAGATACGCAGTATTTT. Protein product: CASSQDSSGTKTDTQYF. The V call is TRBV4-1, the J call TRBJ2-3; 7 bases line up with TRBD2. Germline-derived CDR1 and CDR2 are MGHRA and YSYEKL. The CDR3 length is 17 residues. V lost 0 bases, J lost 3 bases, and 9 bases stayed unmatched.

V gene TRBV5-6 combines with J gene TRBJ2-1; possible D gene TRBD1, 6 bases. The CDR3 extends over 15 amino acids. CDR1 and CDR2 from the germline V gene are SGHDT and YYEEEE. V shed 2 bases and J shed 1 base, with 10 bases lying between them. The CDR3 DNA reads TGTGCCAGCAGCTTCTTGACAGGTTCCTACAATGAGCAGTTCTTC. This encodes CASSFLTGSYNEQFF.

The rearrangement links TRBV7-2 to TRBJ2-7; D is possibly TRBD2 (5 bases). Trimming pared 4 bases from V and 2 bases from J, leaving 15 bases between. The CDR3 consists of 15 residues. Per the germline V gene, CDR1 is SGHTA and CDR2 is FQGNSA. CDR3 nucleotide sequence: TGTGCCAGCAGCTCCCAACAATCACTAGCCTACGAGCAGTACTTC. Protein product: CASSSQQSLAYEQYF.

This clone was counted a few times. V is TRBV27 and J is TRBJ2-3, with TRBD1 identical over 8 bases. V trimming: 4 bases; J trimming: 0 bases; junction bases outside the gene matches: 3. The CDR3 covers 15 residues. The germline V gene encodes CDR1 MNHEY and CDR2 SMNVEV (reference sequence). Here the CDR3 reads CASSSGTGSTDTQYF. CDR3 in DNA: TGTGCCAGCAGTTCCGGGACAGGCAGCACAGATACGCAGTATTTT.

The chain recombines TRBV29-1 with TRBJ2-1; TRBD2 might be the D (6 bases). Germline lookup yields CDR1 SQVTM and CDR2 ANQGSEA. V was shortened by 4 bases and J by 13 bases, with 17 bases between the two germline ends. The CDR3 contains 12 residues. The DNA for the CDR3 is TGCAGCGTTGGAGGACCGGGACTCGACCAGTTCTTC. Protein product: CSVGGPGLDQFF.

This chain's CDR3 is CASRQDRQGYYGYTF. In DNA, the CDR3 is TGTGCCAGCAGGCAAGATAGACAGGGATACTATGGCTACACCTTC. The chain carries TRBV7-8 and TRBJ1-2; 7 positions agree with TRBD1. CDR1 and CDR2 from the germline V gene are SGHVS and FQNEAQ. V was clipped by 6 bases and J by 3 bases; unmatched bases: 10. CDR3 length equals 15 residues.

This clone was detected a few times. V gene TRBV9 combines with J gene TRBJ1-1, with D possibly being TRBD1 (5 bases). Germline CDR1 and CDR2: SGDLS and YYNGEE. The CDR3 runs 15 residues. V shed 4 bases and J shed 4 bases, with 17 bases lying between them. DNA of the CDR3: TGTGCCAGCAGCCGCGAGGACAATTGGCTCACTGAAGCTTTCTTT. Protein product: CASSREDNWLTEAFF.

The rearrangement uses TRBV5-1 and TRBJ1-1, with 7 bases identical to TRBD1. Germline V lookup: CDR1 SGHRS, CDR2 YFSETQ. With V trimmed by 4 bases and J by 0 bases, 3 bases remained unmatched. The CDR3 has 14 residues. CDR3 sequence reads: CASSPGGMNTEAFF. The CDR3 region has the DNA TGCGCCAGCAGCCCAGGGGGAATGAACACTGAAGCTTTCTTT. The full variable domain, its missing parts supplied by reference TRBV5-1 and TRBJ1-1, is KAGVTQTPRYLIKTRGQQVTLSCSPISGHRSVSWYQQTPGQGLQFLFEYFSETQRNKGNFPGRFSGRQFSNSRSEMNVSTLELGDSALYLCASSPGGMNTEAFFGQGTRLTVV.

The chain couples TRBV4-1 to TRBJ2-2; TRBD1 aligns across 7 bases. The length of the CDR3 is 16 residues. The trim removed 1 base at V and 2 bases at J, leaving 4 bases unmatched. The germline gives CDR1 MGHRA, CDR2 YSYEKL. CDR3 nucleotide sequence: TGCGCCAGCAGCCAAGGGAAGGGGGCCAACACCGGGGAGCTGTTTTTT. Translating gives CASSQGKGANTGELFF.